This T cell receptor (beta chain) derives from a study of PD-L1 blockade in urothelial cancer. Study-wide background: Every 3 weeks, patients received intravenous atezolizumab 1,200 mg, beginning 2014. Blood drawn 3 weeks (second dose) and 6 weeks after treatment start was analyzed. Across blood samples, T cells had a median count of approximately 130,000.

The time point: peripheral blood 6 weeks after treatment start. The data were produced by immunoSEQ multiplex PCR, yet TCRdb's version contains in-frame clones alone and is incomplete. The repertoire includes about 50,000 clones, 86% of them detected once, and over 9.5% sits in the top ten. This clonotype was obtained from a man aged 55 to 70 with urothelial cancer. The source material was PBMCs, sampled around atezolizumab (anti-PD-L1) treatment.

The CDR3 loop reads CASSFGTMNTGELFF. In DNA, the CDR3 is TGCGCCAGCAGCTTCGGGACAATGAACACCGGGGAGCTGTTTTTT. The rearrangement uses TRBV5-1 and TRBJ2-2; D possibly corresponds to TRBD1 (6 bases). Germline V gene sequence: CDR1 SGHRS, CDR2 YFSETQ. V gave up 2 bases and J gave up 1 base, with 9 bases separating them. The CDR3 spans 15 residues.